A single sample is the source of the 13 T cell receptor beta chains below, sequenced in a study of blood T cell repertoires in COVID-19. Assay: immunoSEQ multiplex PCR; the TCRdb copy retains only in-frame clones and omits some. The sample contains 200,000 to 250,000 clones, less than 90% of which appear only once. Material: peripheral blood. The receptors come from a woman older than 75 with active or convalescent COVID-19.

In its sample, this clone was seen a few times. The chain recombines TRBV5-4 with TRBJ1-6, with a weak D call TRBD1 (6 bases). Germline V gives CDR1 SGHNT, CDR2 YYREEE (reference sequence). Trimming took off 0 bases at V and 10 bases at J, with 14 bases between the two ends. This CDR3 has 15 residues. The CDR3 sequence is CASSLEQGGRSPLHF. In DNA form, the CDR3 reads TGTGCCAGCAGCTTGGAACAGGGTGGGAGATCACCCCTCCACTTT.

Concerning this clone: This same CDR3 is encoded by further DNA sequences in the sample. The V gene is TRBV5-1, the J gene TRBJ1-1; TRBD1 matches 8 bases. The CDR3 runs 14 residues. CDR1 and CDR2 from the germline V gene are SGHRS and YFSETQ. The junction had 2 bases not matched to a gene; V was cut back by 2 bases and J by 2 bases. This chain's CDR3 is CASSLQGGNTEAFF. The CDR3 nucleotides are TGCGCCAGCAGCTTACAGGGGGGAAACACTGAAGCTTTCTTT.

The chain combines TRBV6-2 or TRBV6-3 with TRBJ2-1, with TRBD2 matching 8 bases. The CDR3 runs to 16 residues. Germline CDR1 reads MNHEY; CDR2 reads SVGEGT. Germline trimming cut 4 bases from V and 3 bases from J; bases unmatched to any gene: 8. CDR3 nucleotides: TGTGCCAGCAGTTTAACGGGACTAGGCGTCTACAATGAGCAGTTCTTC. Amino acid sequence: CASSLTGLGVYNEQFF.

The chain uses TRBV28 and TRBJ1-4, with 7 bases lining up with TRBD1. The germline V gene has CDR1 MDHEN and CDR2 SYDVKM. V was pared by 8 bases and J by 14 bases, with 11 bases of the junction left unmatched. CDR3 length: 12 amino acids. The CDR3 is CASQTPGRGLFF. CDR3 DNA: TGTGCCAGCCAAACGCCAGGCAGGGGGCTGTTTTTT.

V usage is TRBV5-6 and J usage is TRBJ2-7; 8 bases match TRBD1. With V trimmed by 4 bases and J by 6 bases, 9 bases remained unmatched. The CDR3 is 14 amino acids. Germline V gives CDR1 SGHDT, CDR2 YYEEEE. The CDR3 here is CASSAPKDRGEQYF. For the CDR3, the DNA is TGTGCCAGCAGCGCTCCCAAAGACAGGGGCGAGCAGTACTTC.

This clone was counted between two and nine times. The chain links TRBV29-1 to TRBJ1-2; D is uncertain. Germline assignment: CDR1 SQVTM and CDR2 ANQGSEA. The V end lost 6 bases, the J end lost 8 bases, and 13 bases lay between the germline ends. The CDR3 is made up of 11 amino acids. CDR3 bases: TGCAGCGTACGGACTACTCGGGGCTACACCTTC. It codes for CSVRTTRGYTF.

CDR3 sequence: CASSQGSIGALQETQYF. Written as DNA, the CDR3 is TGCGCCAGCAGCCAAGGAAGTATAGGAGCACTCCAAGAGACCCAGTACTTC. The genes are TRBV4-3 and TRBJ2-5; no clear D. CDR3 length: 17 residues. V lost 1 base, J lost 1 base, and 16 bases lay in between. The germline V gene has CDR1 LGHNA and CDR2 YSLEER.

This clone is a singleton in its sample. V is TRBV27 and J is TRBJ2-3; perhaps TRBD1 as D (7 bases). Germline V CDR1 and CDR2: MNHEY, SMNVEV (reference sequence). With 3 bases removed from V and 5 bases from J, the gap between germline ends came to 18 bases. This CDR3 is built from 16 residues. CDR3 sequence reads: CASSLGPGQGGDTQYF. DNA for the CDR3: TGTGCCAGCAGTTTGGGACCGGGGCAGGGGGGAGATACGCAGTATTTT.

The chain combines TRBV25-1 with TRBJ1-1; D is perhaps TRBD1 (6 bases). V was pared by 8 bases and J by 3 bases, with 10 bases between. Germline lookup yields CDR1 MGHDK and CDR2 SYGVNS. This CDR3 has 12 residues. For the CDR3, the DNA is TGTGCCAGCGGGAGGGGGGACACTGAAGCTTTCTTT. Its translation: CASGRGDTEAFF.

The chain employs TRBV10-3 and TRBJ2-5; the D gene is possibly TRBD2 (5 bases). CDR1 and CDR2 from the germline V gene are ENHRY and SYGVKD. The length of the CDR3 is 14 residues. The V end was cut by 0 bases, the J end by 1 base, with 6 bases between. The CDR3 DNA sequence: TGTGCCATCAGTGAGTCTGCGGGCCAAGAGACCCAGTACTTC. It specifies CAISESAGQETQYF.

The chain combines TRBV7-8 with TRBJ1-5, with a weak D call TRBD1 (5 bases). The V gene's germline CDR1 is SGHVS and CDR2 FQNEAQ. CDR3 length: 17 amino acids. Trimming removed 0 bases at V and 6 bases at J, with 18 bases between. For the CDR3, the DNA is TGTGCCAGCAGCTTAGCCTTCAGGGTTACGAAGGGTCAGCCCCAGCATTTT. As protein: CASSLAFRVTKGQPQHF.

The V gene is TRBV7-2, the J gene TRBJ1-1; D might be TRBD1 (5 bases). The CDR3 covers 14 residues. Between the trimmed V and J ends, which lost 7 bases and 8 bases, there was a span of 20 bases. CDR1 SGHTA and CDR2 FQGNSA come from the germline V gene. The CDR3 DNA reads TGTGCCAGCACCCCTCGTGTGGGGCTCTCCGAAGCTTTCTTT. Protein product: CASTPRVGLSEAFF.

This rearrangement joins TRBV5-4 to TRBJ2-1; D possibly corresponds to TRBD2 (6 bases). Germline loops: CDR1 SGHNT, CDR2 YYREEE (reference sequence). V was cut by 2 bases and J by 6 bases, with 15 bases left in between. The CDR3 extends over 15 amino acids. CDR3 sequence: CASSFNGGVINEQFF. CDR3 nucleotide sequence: TGTGCCAGCAGCTTTAACGGGGGAGTCATCAATGAGCAGTTCTTC.